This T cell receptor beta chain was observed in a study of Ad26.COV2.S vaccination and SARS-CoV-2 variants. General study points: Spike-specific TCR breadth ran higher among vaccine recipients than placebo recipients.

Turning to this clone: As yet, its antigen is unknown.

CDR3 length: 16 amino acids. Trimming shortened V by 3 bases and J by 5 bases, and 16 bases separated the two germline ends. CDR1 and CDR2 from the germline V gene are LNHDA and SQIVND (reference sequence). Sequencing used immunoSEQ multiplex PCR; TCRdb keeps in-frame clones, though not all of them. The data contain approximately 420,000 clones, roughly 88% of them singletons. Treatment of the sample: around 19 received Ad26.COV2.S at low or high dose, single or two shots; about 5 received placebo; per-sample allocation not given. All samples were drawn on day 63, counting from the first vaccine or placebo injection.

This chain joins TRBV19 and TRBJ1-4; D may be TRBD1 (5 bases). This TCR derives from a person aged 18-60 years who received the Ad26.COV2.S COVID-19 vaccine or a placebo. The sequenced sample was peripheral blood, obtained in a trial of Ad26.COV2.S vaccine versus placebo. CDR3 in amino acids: CASSMGQAEGNEKLFF. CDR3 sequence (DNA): TGTGCCAGTAGTATGGGCCAGGCGGAGGGGAATGAAAAACTGTTTTTT. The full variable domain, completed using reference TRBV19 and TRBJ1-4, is DGGITQSPKYLFRKEGQNVTLSCEQNLNHDAMYWYRQDPGQGLRLIYYSQIVNDFQKGDIAEGYSVSREKKESFPLTVTSAQKNPTAFYLCASSMGQAEGNEKLFFGSGTQLSVL.